This T cell receptor beta chain comes out of a study of cytomegalovirus exposure and HLA in healthy donors. Study at large: Unique TCR beta sequences numbering some 120 million came from about 179 million T cells in an earlier analysis.

The primer mix had 60 Vbeta and 13 Jbeta primers. The data were produced by immunoSEQ multiplex PCR, yet TCRdb's version contains in-frame clones alone and is incomplete. The table includes 100,000 to 150,000 clones, about 82% detected once. Looked up from germline, CDR1 is SGHTS and CDR2 is YDEGEE. The CDR3 has 16 amino acids. Trimming stripped 4 bases from V and 11 bases from J, with 25 bases between. On this clone: Its antigen is unidentified.

Broader study findings: Cytomegalovirus-associated status was assigned to 150 or so TCR beta chains.

Sequencing was done on a sample of PBMCs. This TCR came from a man aged 30 to 45 in good health and CMV-seronegative. This rearrangement joins TRBV5-8 to TRBJ1-5; perhaps TRBD1 as D (6 bases). CDR3 in amino acids: CASSSNSGTWGAAQHF. CDR3 nucleotides: TGTGCCAGCAGCAGCAATTCCGGGACATGGGGTGCAGCCCAGCATTTT.